These 14 T cell receptor beta chains share one sample of origin, sequenced in a study of PD-1 blockade in classical Hodgkin lymphoma. Data came from immunoSEQ multiplex PCR; TCRdb stores just in-frame clones and leaves some out. The table shows about 60,000 clones, with under 95% occurring only once. Time point reported: cycle 4 day 1 (C4D1), after less than 7 weeks of nivolumab. Every one of the patients relapsed after autologous stem cell transplantation (brentuximab vedotin exposure was variable). The specimen comprised peripheral blood mononuclear cells (PBMCs), sampled before the fourth cycle of nivolumab. These receptor sequences come from a human donor with classical Hodgkin lymphoma.

The table lists this clone with a count of one. The chain uses TRBV29-1 and TRBJ2-3; TRBD2 might be the D (5 bases). The germline gives CDR1 SQVTM, CDR2 ANQGSEA. The CDR3 spans 14 residues. V was shortened by 4 bases and J by 0 bases, with 11 bases between the two germline ends. CDR3 bases: TGCAGCGTTGCTCGGCGGACTAGCACAGATACGCAGTATTTT. Its translation is CSVARRTSTDTQYF.

The chain combines TRBV27 with TRBJ2-7; D call uncertain. Germline CDR1 and CDR2: MNHEY and SMNVEV (reference sequence). This CDR3 contains 13 residues. Trimming cost V 5 bases and J 0 bases, with 8 bases left between them. CDR3 DNA: TGTGCCAGCAGTGGTGATAGCTCCTACGAGCAGTACTTC. Its translation: CASSGDSSYEQYF.

Regarding this clone: The sample contains more than one DNA sequence encoding this CDR3. V gene TRBV27 combines with J gene TRBJ2-3, with D hard to call. V lost 6 bases and J 0 bases, leaving 7 bases between the germline ends. Germline values: CDR1 MNHEY, CDR2 SMNVEV (reference sequence). This CDR3 has 13 amino acids. The CDR3 region is CASSLASTDTQYF. The CDR3 DNA follows: TGTGCCAGCAGCTTGGCGAGCACAGATACGCAGTATTTT.

This sequence joins TRBV6-5 and TRBJ1-1; tentative D call: TRBD1 (5 bases). The CDR3 contains 11 residues. Germline assignment: CDR1 MNHEY and CDR2 SVGAGI. V lost 5 bases, J lost 4 bases, and 5 bases lay in between. The CDR3 DNA sequence: TGTGCCAGCAGTCAGGGCACTGAAGCTTTCTTT. It translates to CASSQGTEAFF.

V gene TRBV7-9 combines with J gene TRBJ2-7; possible D gene TRBD1, 5 bases. The CDR3 contains 14 residues. Germline lookup yields CDR1 SEHNR and CDR2 FQNEAQ (reference sequence). V was cut by 5 bases and J by 2 bases, with 13 bases left in between. The CDR3 is CASSPIRQTYEQYF. The CDR3 DNA is TGTGCCAGCAGCCCGATCCGACAGACCTACGAGCAGTACTTC.

This chain connects TRBV25-1 to TRBJ1-1, with D hard to call. CDR3 size: 12 residues. Germline CDR1 is MGHDK and CDR2 is SYGVNS. V was pared by 6 bases and J by 6 bases, with 11 bases between. The CDR3 reads CASRDGGPEAFF. CDR3 DNA sequence: TGTGCCAGCAGAGACGGTGGACCTGAAGCTTTCTTT.

The chain carries TRBV6-5 and TRBJ1-2; 7 nucleotides match TRBD1. Germline V gene lookup returns CDR1 MNHEY and CDR2 SVGAGI. V shed 2 bases and J 8 bases; nucleotides not matched to a gene: 11. This CDR3 contains 15 residues. This chain's CDR3 is CASSYRSQGLEGYTF. In DNA, the CDR3 is TGTGCCAGCAGTTACAGATCACAGGGGCTGGAAGGCTACACCTTC.

This rearrangement joins TRBV9 to TRBJ1-2; D is perhaps TRBD1 (6 bases). The CDR3 is 14 residues long. Germline CDR1 and CDR2: SGDLS and YYNGEE. V gave up 4 bases and J gave up 3 bases, with 13 bases separating them. As DNA, the CDR3 is TGTGCCAGCAGCCAACAGGGTGGGGACTATGGCTACACCTTC. It is translated as CASSQQGGDYGYTF.

V usage is TRBV5-1 and J usage is TRBJ2-3, with a weak D call TRBD1 (6 bases). The V end was cut by 3 bases, the J end by 3 bases, with 20 bases between. CDR1 SGHRS and CDR2 YFSETQ come from the germline V gene. The CDR3 runs 17 residues. For the CDR3, the DNA is TGCGCCAGCAGCTCGGAATGGGGGCGCCCTGGGACAGATACGCAGTATTTT. Amino acids: CASSSEWGRPGTDTQYF.

This sequence joins TRBV5-6 and TRBJ2-3; tentative D call: TRBD1 (8 bases). Germline V gives CDR1 SGHDT, CDR2 YYEEEE. V was trimmed by 0 bases and J by 4 bases, leaving 12 bases between them. The CDR3 has 15 residues. The CDR3 sequence is CASSLGTGRADTQYF. CDR3 sequence (DNA): TGTGCCAGCAGCTTGGGGACAGGGAGGGCAGATACGCAGTATTTT.

The genes are TRBV6-5 and TRBJ2-1, with D perhaps matching TRBD1 (6 bases). This CDR3 has 15 residues. Germline assignment: CDR1 MNHEY and CDR2 SVGAGI. The germline V and J ends were trimmed by 6 bases and 0 bases, with 12 bases remaining between them. The CDR3 region is CASRKFRGSYNEQFF. In nucleotides, the CDR3 is TGTGCCAGCAGAAAGTTCAGGGGCTCCTACAATGAGCAGTTCTTC.

V is TRBV30 and J is TRBJ2-5; D is uncertain. V was clipped by 4 bases and J by 5 bases, with 20 bases between them. Per germline, CDR1 GTSNPN and CDR2 SVGIG (reference sequence). This CDR3 contains 15 residues. CDR3 coding DNA: TGTGCCTGGAATCCTGGGCTTACTGGCGGCGAGACCCAGTACTTC. Amino acid sequence: CAWNPGLTGGETQYF.

V and J are TRBV6-5 and TRBJ1-5; D ambiguous. Between the trimmed V and J ends, which lost 6 bases and 3 bases, there was a span of 12 bases. The CDR3 is made up of 14 amino acids. The germline gives CDR1 MNHEY, CDR2 SVGAGI. CDR3 residues: CASSQVNSNQPQHF. The CDR3 bases are TGTGCCAGCAGCCAAGTTAACTCCAATCAGCCCCAGCATTTT.

The chain has TRBV5-1 and TRBJ2-1; D may be TRBD2 (5 bases). Germline assignment: CDR1 SGHRS and CDR2 YFSETQ. With 4 bases removed from V and 5 bases from J, the gap between germline ends came to 16 bases. The CDR3 sequence is 15 residues long. The CDR3 nucleotides read TGCGCCAGCAGCCCGTGGACCGGGATGAACAATGAGCAGTTCTTC. The encoded protein is CASSPWTGMNNEQFF.